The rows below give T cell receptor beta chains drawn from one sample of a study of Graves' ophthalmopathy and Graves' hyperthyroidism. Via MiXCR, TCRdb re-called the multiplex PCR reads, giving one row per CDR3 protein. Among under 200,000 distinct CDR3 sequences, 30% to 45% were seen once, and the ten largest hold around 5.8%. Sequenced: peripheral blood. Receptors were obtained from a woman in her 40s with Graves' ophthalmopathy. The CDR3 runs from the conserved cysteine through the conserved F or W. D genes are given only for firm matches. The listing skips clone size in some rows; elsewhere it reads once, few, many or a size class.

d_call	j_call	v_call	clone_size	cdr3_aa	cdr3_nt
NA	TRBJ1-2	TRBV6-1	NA	CASSESPRESPNYGYTF	TGTGCCAGCAGTGAGAGTCCGAGGGAATCCCCAAACTATGGCTACACCTTC
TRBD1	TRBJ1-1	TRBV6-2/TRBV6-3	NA	CASSYSRGTGGAVAEAFF	TGTGCCAGCAGTTACTCGAGAGGGACAGGGGGCGCGGTGGCTGAAGCTTTCTTT
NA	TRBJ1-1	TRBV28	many	CASSLRYTEAFF	TGTGCCAGCAGTTTACGTTACACTGAAGCTTTCTTT
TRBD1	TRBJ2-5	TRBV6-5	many	CASSSTGGSQETQYF	TGTGCCAGCAGTTCTACAGGGGGAAGTCAAGAGACCCAGTACTTC
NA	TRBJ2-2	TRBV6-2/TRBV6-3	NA	CASSFLVGQGTGELFF	TGTGCCAGCAGTTTTTTAGTGGGCCAGGGAACCGGGGAGCTGTTTTTT
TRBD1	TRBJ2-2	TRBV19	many	CAISRQGGSLGELFF	TGTGCCATCTCTCGACAGGGCGGTTCACTGGGGGAGCTGTTTTTT
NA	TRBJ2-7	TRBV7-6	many	CASSLSPGMEEFEQYF	TGTGCCAGCAGCTTATCCCCGGGAATGGAGGAGTTCGAGCAGTACTTC
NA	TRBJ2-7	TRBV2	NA	CASEGQHRGAYEQYF	TGTGCCAGCGAAGGACAGCACCGGGGTGCATACGAGCAGTACTTC
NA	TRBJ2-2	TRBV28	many	CASSFNKYTGELFF	TGTGCCAGCAGTTTTAATAAGTATACCGGGGAGCTGTTTTTT
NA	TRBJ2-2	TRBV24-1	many	CATSDFPGNTGELFF	TGTGCCACCAGTGATTTCCCAGGGAACACCGGGGAGCTGTTTTTT
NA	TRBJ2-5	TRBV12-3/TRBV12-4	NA	CASSYRHPTGTQYF	TGTGCCAGCAGTTACAGGCATCCCACGGGGACCCAGTACTTC
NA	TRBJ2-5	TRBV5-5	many	CASSLLLSGQETQYF	TGTGCCAGCAGCTTGCTGCTGAGTGGCCAAGAGACCCAGTACTTC
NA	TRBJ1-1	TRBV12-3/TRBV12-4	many	CASSLGGGARSEAFF	TGTGCCAGCAGTCTCGGGGGGGGGGCGCGATCCGAAGCTTTCTTT
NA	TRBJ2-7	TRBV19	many	CASSNREATWTEQYF	TGTGCCAGTAGTAACCGGGAAGCAACATGGACCGAGCAGTACTTC
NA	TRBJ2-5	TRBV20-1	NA	CSAREQEETQYF	TGCAGTGCTAGAGAACAGGAAGAGACCCAGTACTTC
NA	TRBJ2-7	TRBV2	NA	CASGRGSSYEQYF	TGTGCCAGTGGACGAGGCTCTTCCTACGAGCAGTACTTC
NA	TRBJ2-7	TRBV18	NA	CASSPSSESVYGQYF	TGTGCCAGCTCACCAAGCAGCGAGAGTGTCTACGGGCAGTACTTC
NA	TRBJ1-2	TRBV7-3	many	CASSLSQGSGYTF	TGTGCCAGCAGCTTAAGTCAGGGCAGCGGCTACACCTTC
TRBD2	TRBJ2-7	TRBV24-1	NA	CATSDQTAAGEGEQYF	TGTGCCACCAGTGACCAGACCGCGGCGGGAGAAGGTGAGCAGTACTTC
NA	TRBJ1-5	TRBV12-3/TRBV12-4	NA	CASSFGPGSNQPQHF	TGTGCCAGCAGTTTTGGGCCGGGTAGCAATCAGCCCCAGCATTTT
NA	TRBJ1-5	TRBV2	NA	CASSSVNSNQPQHF	TGTGCCAGCAGTTCGGTTAACAGCAATCAGCCCCAGCATTTT
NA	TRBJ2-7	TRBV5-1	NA	CASSLGDISYEQYF	TGCGCCAGCAGCTTGGGGGACATCTCCTACGAGCAGTACTTC
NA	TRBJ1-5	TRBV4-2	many	CASSQVVSSNQPQHF	TGTGCCAGCAGCCAAGTGGTCAGTAGCAATCAGCCCCAGCATTTT
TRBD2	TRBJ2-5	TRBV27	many	CASSWGRATETQYF	TGTGCCAGCAGCTGGGGGAGGGCCACCGAGACCCAGTACTTC
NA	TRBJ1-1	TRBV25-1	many	CASSARTVNTEAFF	TGTGCCAGCAGTGCCCGGACAGTGAACACTGAAGCTTTCTTT
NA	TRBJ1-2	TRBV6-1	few	CASSQRGGLYGYTF	TGTGCCAGCAGCCAAAGAGGGGGGCTGTACGGCTACACCTTC
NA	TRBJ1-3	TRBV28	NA	CASSGIISGNTIYF	TGTGCCAGCAGTGGCATCATCTCTGGAAACACCATATATTTT
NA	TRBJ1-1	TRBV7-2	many	CASSRGSVTEAFF	TGTGCCAGCAGCCGAGGCAGTGTCACTGAAGCTTTCTTT
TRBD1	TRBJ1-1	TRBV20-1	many	CSRRQGGDTEAFF	TGCAGTAGGAGGCAGGGGGGCGACACTGAAGCTTTCTTT
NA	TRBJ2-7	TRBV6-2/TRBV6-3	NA	CASRTTGVGLYEQYF	TGTGCCAGCAGAACGACCGGGGTCGGACTCTACGAGCAGTACTTC
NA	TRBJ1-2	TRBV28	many	CASSSGGGLYGYTF	TGTGCCAGCAGTTCGGGGGGAGGGCTCTATGGCTACACCTTC
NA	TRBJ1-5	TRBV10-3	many	CAISEDGQPQHF	TGTGCCATCAGTGAAGACGGCCAGCCCCAGCATTTT
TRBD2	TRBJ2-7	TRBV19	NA	CASSSGLAGQTPYEQYF	TGTGCCAGTAGTAGTGGACTAGCGGGACAAACTCCCTACGAGCAGTACTTC
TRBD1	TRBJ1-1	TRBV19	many	CASSPDRENTEAFF	TGTGCCAGTAGTCCGGACAGGGAGAACACTGAAGCTTTCTTT
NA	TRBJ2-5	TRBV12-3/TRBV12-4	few	CASSLGIPQETQYF	TGTGCCAGCAGTTTGGGTATTCCCCAAGAGACCCAGTACTTC
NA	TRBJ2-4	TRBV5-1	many	CASRRLEGQSAKNIQYF	TGCGCCAGCAGAAGACTGGAGGGACAGTCAGCCAAAAACATTCAGTACTTC
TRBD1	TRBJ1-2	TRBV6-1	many	CASSEESGGGYTF	TGTGCCAGCAGTGAAGAATCAGGGGGTGGCTACACCTTC
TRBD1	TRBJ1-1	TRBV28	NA	CASSLDRDSFF	TGTGCCAGCAGTTTGGACAGGGATTCTTTCTTT
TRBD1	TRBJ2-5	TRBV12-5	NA	CASARSLLQGVRETQYF	TGTGCTAGTGCCCGTTCCCTCCTACAGGGGGTTCGGGAGACCCAGTACTTC
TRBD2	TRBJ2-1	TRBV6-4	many	CASRTLTSGTGFEQFF	TGTGCCAGCAGGACCCTCACTAGCGGGACCGGTTTTGAGCAGTTCTTC
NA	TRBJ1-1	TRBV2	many	CASSVGTRIEAFF	TGTGCCAGCAGTGTCGGGACAAGGATTGAAGCTTTCTTT
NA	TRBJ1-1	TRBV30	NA	CASRTGAGTEAFF	TGTGCCTCGCGGACGGGAGCTGGCACTGAAGCTTTCTTT
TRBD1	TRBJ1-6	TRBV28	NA	CASSPGGEDSPLHF	TGTGCCAGCAGTCCAGGGGGCGAAGATTCACCCCTCCACTTT
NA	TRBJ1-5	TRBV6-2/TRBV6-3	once	CASRRGKYSNQPQHF	TGTGCCAGCAGAAGGGGGAAATATAGCAATCAGCCCCAGCATTTT
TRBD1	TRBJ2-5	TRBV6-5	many	CASRPGTGGQETQYF	TGTGCCAGCAGACCCGGGACAGGGGGCCAAGAGACCCAGTACTTC
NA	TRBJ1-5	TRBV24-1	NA	CAIQGNSNQPQHF	TGTGCCATCCAGGGAAATAGCAATCAGCCCCAGCATTTT
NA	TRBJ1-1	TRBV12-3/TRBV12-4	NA	CASSWTHKAEAFF	TGTGCCAGCAGTTGGACGCACAAAGCTGAAGCTTTCTTT
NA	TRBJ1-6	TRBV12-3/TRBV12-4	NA	CASRMTPGGSPLHF	TGTGCCAGCAGGATGACTCCTGGGGGTTCACCCCTCCACTTT
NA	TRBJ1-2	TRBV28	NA	CASSPHSNPNYGYTF	TGTGCCAGCAGTCCTCACAGTAACCCAAACTATGGCTACACCTTC
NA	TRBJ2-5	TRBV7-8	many	CASSLVVGQGGETQYF	TGTGCCAGCAGCTTAGTGGTTGGTCAGGGTGGGGAGACCCAGTACTTC
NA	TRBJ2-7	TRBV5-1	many	CASSLSVSSEQYF	TGCGCCAGCAGCTTGTCTGTCAGCTCCGAGCAGTACTTC